This record covers a single TCR beta chain. This entry belongs to a study of CD8 T cells in Susac syndrome. CDR1 is SGHRS and CDR2 is YFSETQ in the germline V gene. This CDR3 contains 14 residues. V was clipped by 3 bases and J by 5 bases, with 14 bases between them. Random hexamers were used to reverse transcribe an amount of about 0.45 to 1 ug RNA. TCRdb reanalysed the immunoSEQ multiplex PCR reads using MiXCR and keeps one entry per CDR3 protein. The table shows more than 100,000 distinct CDR3 sequences, with just under 95% occurring only once. The clonotype was recovered from a human donor with Susac syndrome. Sequencing used CD8+ T cells from PBMCs. The chain employs TRBV5-1 and TRBJ1-2; the D gene is possibly TRBD1 (5 bases). CDR3 amino acids: CASSSGTVDYGYTF. The CDR3 DNA reads TGCGCCAGCAGCTCCGGGACGGTGGATTATGGCTACACCTTC. Variable domain in full (rest from reference TRBV5-1 and TRBJ1-2): KAGVTQTPRYLIKTRGQQVTLSCSPISGHRSVSWYQQTPGQGLQFLFEYFSETQRNKGNFPGRFSGRQFSNSRSEMNVSTLELGDSALYLCASSSGTVDYGYTFGSGTRLTVV.